The 30 T cell receptor beta chains presented below share a single source sample, sequenced in a study of long-term antiretroviral therapy in people with HIV (dated by TCRdb to 2022 to 2024). Sequencing of the TRB variable region was done with the immunoSEQ hsTCRB v3.0 assay at survey level resolution. This immuneACCESS table, as held by TCRdb, lists in-frame sequences with V and J called but not all clones. Of the missing ones, under half trace to an unresolved V gene in checked studies; the others have no known cause. The sample data list 25,000 to 35,000 clones, and more than 70% of these were observed just once. The leading ten clones occupy 4.8% of the sample. The material sequenced was unsorted PBMCs, taken 0.8 years after starting antiretroviral therapy. These TCRs come from a woman between 25 and 40 years old with HIV.

The V and J genes are TRBV14 and TRBJ1-1, with a weak D call TRBD1 (5 bases). The CDR3 has 12 residues. The V gene's germline CDR1 is SGHDN and CDR2 FVKESK. V was cut by 5 bases and J by 10 bases, with 14 bases left in between. The CDR3: CASSRGTEGAFF. The CDR3 region has the DNA TGTGCCAGCAGCAGGGGAACAGAAGGAGCTTTCTTT.

This rearrangement joins TRBV19 to TRBJ1-5; D is uncertain. This CDR3 is built from 12 residues. V lost 8 bases and J 2 bases, leaving 7 bases between the germline ends. Per germline, CDR1 LNHDA and CDR2 SQIVND (reference sequence). CDR3 amino acids: CASGVGNQPQHF. CDR3 nucleotide sequence: TGTGCCAGTGGCGTTGGCAATCAGCCCCAGCATTTT. The whole variable domain, remainder taken from reference TRBV19 and TRBJ1-5, is DGGITQSPKYLFRKEGQNVTLSCEQNLNHDAMYWYRQDPGQGLRLIYYSQIVNDFQKGDIAEGYSVSREKKESFPLTVTSAQKNPTAFYLCASGVGNQPQHFGDGTRLSIL.

CDR3 DNA sequence: TGTGCCAGCAGTTGGGACAGTAGGGCCTACGAGCAGTACTTC. It codes for CASSWDSRAYEQYF. The rearrangement uses TRBV27 and TRBJ2-7; 7 nucleotides align to TRBD1. This CDR3 region has 14 residues. Germline CDR1 MNHEY, CDR2 SMNVEV (reference sequence). Germline trimming cut 4 bases from V and 2 bases from J; bases unmatched to any gene: 5.

V is TRBV6-1 and J is TRBJ2-5, with 9 bases lining up with TRBD2. CDR3 length equals 13 residues. The germline gives CDR1 MNHNS, CDR2 SASEGT. The V segment lost 7 bases and the J segment 5 bases; nucleotides outside the gene matches: 5. The CDR3 reads CASTRTSVETQYF. DNA for the CDR3: TGTGCCAGCACCAGGACTAGCGTGGAGACCCAGTACTTC.

This chain connects TRBV5-6 to TRBJ2-6, with TRBD1 identical over 7 bases. Trimming cost V 3 bases and J 13 bases; bases outside gene matches: 10. Germline V lookup: CDR1 SGHDT, CDR2 YYEEEE. The CDR3 has 14 residues. In DNA form, the CDR3 reads TGTGCCAGCAGCTACCGGGACAGAGGGGGTGTCCTGACTTTC. Its protein product is CASSYRDRGGVLTF.

V is TRBV19 and J is TRBJ1-2, with D possibly TRBD1 on 6 matching bases. This CDR3 has 16 residues. V was pared by 6 bases and J by 4 bases, with 21 bases between. Per the germline V gene, CDR1 is LNHDA and CDR2 is SQIVND (reference sequence). Here the CDR3 reads CASSIPGRGGLYGYTF. For the CDR3, the DNA is TGTGCCAGTAGCATTCCGGGGCGGGGGGGGCTCTATGGCTACACCTTC.

The chain is built from TRBV7-9 and TRBJ1-3; D is unresolved. Trimming took 5 bases from V and 0 from J, leaving 11 bases between them. The CDR3 is 15 residues long. The germline V gene encodes CDR1 SEHNR and CDR2 FQNEAQ (reference sequence). CDR3 loop: CASSGQGYSGNTIYF. The CDR3 DNA reads TGTGCCAGCAGCGGCCAAGGGTACTCTGGAAACACCATATATTTT.

This chain joins TRBV9 and TRBJ2-4; maybe TRBD2 (6 bases). Trimming cost V 4 bases and J 5 bases, with 13 bases left between them. This CDR3 has 14 amino acids. Germline V gene data show CDR1 as SGDLS and CDR2 as YYNGEE. CDR3 in amino acids: CASSPLWGENIQYF. The CDR3 DNA sequence: TGTGCCAGCAGCCCCCTTTGGGGGGAAAACATTCAGTACTTC.

The chain joins TRBV5-1 to TRBJ1-4; possible D gene TRBD1, 5 bases. The V gene's germline CDR1 is SGHRS and CDR2 YFSETQ. V lost 3 bases and J 4 bases, leaving 22 bases between the germline ends. This CDR3 is built from 18 residues. The CDR3 loop reads CASSSNPQGGALNEKLFF. Written as DNA, the CDR3 is TGCGCCAGCAGCTCGAACCCCCAGGGAGGGGCCCTTAATGAAAAACTGTTTTTT.

This rearrangement joins TRBV6-5 to TRBJ1-2; 7 bases agree with TRBD1. The junction had 8 bases not matched to a gene; V was cut back by 6 bases and J by 1 base. CDR3 length equals 15 residues. Per germline, CDR1 MNHEY and CDR2 SVGAGI. The CDR3 region has the DNA TGTGCCAGCAGATTATCAGGGGGGTATAACTATGGCTACACCTTC. Translated: CASRLSGGYNYGYTF.

The genes are TRBV30 and TRBJ2-1, with 10 bases that match TRBD1. The germline V gene has CDR1 GTSNPN and CDR2 SVGIG (reference sequence). The CDR3 extends over 16 amino acids. The J segment lost 1 base and the V segment lost 3 bases, leaving 6 bases of the junction unmatched. CDR3 in DNA: TGTGCCTGGAGAGGGACAGGGGTCCCGTCCTACAATGAGCAGTTCTTC. It translates to CAWRGTGVPSYNEQFF.

The chain combines TRBV6-6 with TRBJ1-1; no reliable D call. Germline V CDR1 and CDR2: MNHNY, SVGAGI (reference sequence). The CDR3 length is 14 residues. Trimming left V 2 bases short and J 1 base short, with 8 bases between. CDR3 residues: CASSYEAPNTEAFF. The CDR3 DNA follows: TGTGCCAGCAGTTACGAAGCTCCGAACACTGAAGCTTTCTTT.

This chain uses TRBV30 with TRBJ2-5; a weak D match, TRBD2 (7 bases). The CDR3 is 12 amino acids. V was clipped by 6 bases and J by 6 bases, with 14 bases between them. The germline V gene has CDR1 GTSNPN and CDR2 SVGIG (reference sequence). The CDR3 nucleotides read TGTGCCTGCTCTCCGGGGGGCAAGACCCAGTACTTC. Protein sequence: CACSPGGKTQYF.

The chain couples TRBV5-6 to TRBJ1-1; weak D call: TRBD1 (5 bases). Germline-derived CDR1 and CDR2 are SGHDT and YYEEEE. The CDR3 extends over 16 amino acids. Deletions cut 3 bases from V and 9 bases from J, with 24 bases between. CDR3 in amino acids: CASSSPGLNPSRQAFF. In DNA, the CDR3 is TGTGCCAGCAGCTCTCCGGGACTTAACCCCTCGAGGCAAGCTTTCTTT.

The table lists this clone with a count of one. The chain uses TRBV9 and TRBJ1-2; 10 nucleotides match TRBD1. V lost 4 bases to trimming and J lost 5 bases; unmatched junction nucleotides: 11. This CDR3 is 16 amino acids long. CDR1 SGDLS and CDR2 YYNGEE come from the germline V gene. CDR3 in DNA: TGTGCCAGCAGCCCGAGCGGGACAGGGGCCCTATATGGCTACACCTTC. Protein product: CASSPSGTGALYGYTF.

This sequence joins TRBV6-1 and TRBJ2-5; D may be TRBD2 (7 bases). CDR3 length: 14 residues. Trimming stripped 6 bases from V and 4 bases from J, with 15 bases between. The germline gives CDR1 MNHNS, CDR2 SASEGT. The CDR3 DNA reads as TGTGCCAGCAGGACCGGGGGGCCGGGAGAGACCCAGTACTTC. It translates to CASRTGGPGETQYF.

The V call is TRBV5-4, the J call TRBJ2-3; TRBD2 is a possible D gene (5 bases). Germline values: CDR1 SGHNT, CDR2 YYREEE (reference sequence). V lost 1 base, J lost 6 bases, and 6 bases lay in between. CDR3 size: 12 residues. CDR3 sequence (DNA): TGTGCCAGCAGCTTGTTAGCGGATACGCAGTATTTT. Amino acid sequence: CASSLLADTQYF.

The V call is TRBV7-9, the J call TRBJ2-2; the D is unclear. Germline loops: CDR1 SEHNR, CDR2 FQNEAQ (reference sequence). The CDR3 length is 12 residues. The V end lost 5 bases, the J end lost 5 bases, and 6 bases lay between the germline ends. The CDR3 loop is CASSKTTGELFF. CDR3 bases: TGTGCCAGCAGCAAGACAACCGGGGAGCTGTTTTTT.

The V and J genes are TRBV11-3 and TRBJ2-7; perhaps TRBD1 as D (5 bases). This CDR3 region has 13 residues. Germline-derived CDR1 and CDR2 are SGHNT and YENEEA. The V and J ends lost 5 bases and 3 bases respectively, with 11 bases between them. For the CDR3, the DNA is TGTGCCAGCAGCCGGTCAGGGTACTACGAGCAGTACTTC. It encodes CASSRSGYYEQYF. Full variable domain (remainder filled in from reference TRBV11-3 and TRBJ2-7): EAGVVQSPRYKIIEKKQPVAFWCNPISGHNTLYWYLQNLGQGPELLIRYENEEAVDDSQLPKDRFSAERLKGVDSTLKIQPAELGDSAVYLCASSRSGYYEQYFGPGTRLTVT.

The rearrangement joins TRBV7-2 to TRBJ2-1; tentative D call: TRBD2 (5 bases). Trimming shortened V by 0 bases and J by 6 bases, and 12 bases separated the two germline ends. CDR3 length equals 15 residues. Per the germline V gene, CDR1 is SGHTA and CDR2 is FQGNSA. The CDR3 DNA sequence: TGTGCCAGCAGCTTAGCCGGGGAATTCAGCAATGAGCAGTTCTTC. The encoded protein is CASSLAGEFSNEQFF. Looking up the rest from reference TRBV7-2 and TRBJ2-1 gives the full variable domain: GAGVSQSPSNKVTEKGKDVELRCDPISGHTALYWYRQSLGQGLEFLIYFQGNSAPDKSGLPSDRFSAERTGGSVSTLTIQRTQQEDSAVYLCASSLAGEFSNEQFFGPGTRLTVL.

The chain recombines TRBV5-1 with TRBJ1-5; D is possibly TRBD1 (5 bases). Germline CDR1 SGHRS, CDR2 YFSETQ. V was shortened by 1 base and J by 2 bases, with 10 bases between the two germline ends. The length of the CDR3 is 15 residues. This chain's CDR3 is CASSLRGEGNQPQHF. The CDR3 bases are TGCGCCAGCAGCTTGCGGGGGGAGGGCAATCAGCCCCAGCATTTT.

The chain carries TRBV6-1 and TRBJ2-3; D ambiguous. The V and J ends lost 6 bases and 0 bases respectively, with 7 bases between them. Germline V gene sequence: CDR1 MNHNS, CDR2 SASEGT. The CDR3 is 13 amino acids. The CDR3 protein is CASSPASTDTQYF. CDR3 sequence (DNA): TGTGCCAGCAGCCCCGCGAGCACAGATACGCAGTATTTT.

The chain is built from TRBV5-1 and TRBJ2-7; 8 bases are shared with TRBD2. Germline V gene lookup returns CDR1 SGHRS and CDR2 YFSETQ. The CDR3 totals 15 residues. V trimming: 4 bases; J trimming: 0 bases; junction bases outside the gene matches: 6. The CDR3, as DNA: TGCGCCAGCAGCATTAACGGGGGGGACTCCTACGAGCAGTACTTC. This encodes CASSINGGDSYEQYF.

This chain links TRBV7-2 with TRBJ1-1; D is unclear. CDR3 length: 11 residues. The V gene lost 5 bases and the J gene lost 3 bases, with 4 bases spanning the gap. CDR1 is SGHTA and CDR2 is FQGNSA in the germline V gene. CDR3 sequence reads: CASSHHTEAFF. Here the CDR3 DNA reads TGTGCCAGCAGCCATCACACTGAAGCTTTCTTT.

Concerning this clone itself: The germline gene is not matched at one end of the junction; a read error may be the cause. J is TRBJ1-2 and V is TRBV11-1, with D unresolved. Looked up from germline, CDR1 is SGHAT and CDR2 is FQDESV (reference sequence). The CDR3 is 15 amino acids. The CDR3 loop reads CASSPAAKAGKTYGF. The DNA of the CDR3 is TGTGCCAGCAGCCCAGCAGCTAAGGCTGGAAAGACCTATGGCTTC.

The rearrangement joins TRBV5-4 to TRBJ2-3; D call uncertain. This CDR3 is built from 14 residues. CDR1 is SGHNT and CDR2 is YYREEE in the germline V gene (reference sequence). V lost 3 bases and J lost 8, with 16 bases in between. In DNA, the CDR3 is TGTGCCAGCAGCTCGGATAAACGGTGGGGTACGCAGTATTTT. This translates into CASSSDKRWGTQYF.

The chain links TRBV29-1 to TRBJ2-1, with D uncertain. The V end lost 3 bases, the J end lost 4 bases, and 7 bases lay between the germline ends. The CDR3 runs 12 residues. Per the germline V gene, CDR1 is SQVTM and CDR2 is ANQGSEA. The CDR3 sequence is CSVETVYNEQFF. CDR3 sequence (DNA): TGCAGCGTTGAGACGGTTTACAATGAGCAGTTCTTC.

The J gene is TRBJ1-3, the V gene TRBV9; D is uncertain. The CDR3 covers 16 residues. Germline V gene sequence: CDR1 SGDLS, CDR2 YYNGEE. The V end was cut by 2 bases, the J end by 0 bases, with 12 bases between. This CDR3 is CASSVTTENSGNTIYF. The CDR3 nucleotides are TGTGCCAGCAGCGTTACGACGGAAAACTCTGGAAACACCATATATTTT.

This rearrangement joins TRBV30 to TRBJ1-3; possible D gene TRBD1, 5 bases. This CDR3 has 16 residues. V was cut by 1 base and J by 0 bases, with 13 bases left in between. CDR1 and CDR2 from the germline V gene are GTSNPN and SVGIG (reference sequence). The CDR3 here is CAWSGSATVSGNTIYF. DNA for the CDR3: TGTGCCTGGAGTGGTTCGGCGACAGTCTCTGGAAACACCATATATTTT. Full variable domain (missing parts from reference TRBV30 and TRBJ1-3): SQTIHQWPATLVQPVGSPLSLECTVEGTSNPNLYWYRQAAGRGLQLLFYSVGIGQISSEVPQNLSASRPQDRQFILSSKKLLLSDSGFYLCAWSGSATVSGNTIYFGEGSWLTVV.

This sequence joins TRBV15 and TRBJ1-3, with a tentative D call TRBD1 (6 bases). Germline assignment: CDR1 LNHNV and CDR2 YYDKDF (reference sequence). With 0 bases removed from V and 2 bases from J, the gap between germline ends came to 14 bases. CDR3 size: 17 residues. The CDR3 DNA reads TGTGCCACCAGCAGAGATGCGGGAGGGGGTACTGGAAACACCATATATTTT. This translates into CATSRDAGGGTGNTIYF.